What follows are 23 T cell receptor beta chains derived from one specimen sequenced in a study of beta chain features in type 1 diabetes. TCRB transcripts that were expressed got sequenced, as all of the isolated RNA had been reverse transcribed. The data were produced by immunoSEQ multiplex PCR, yet TCRdb's version contains in-frame clones alone and is incomplete. The sample contains hundreds of thousands of clones, 15% of which appear only once. The sequencing input was naive CD4+ T cells from blood. The receptor set was obtained from a man in his late teens or twenties in good health.

This clone has more than one count but fewer than ten. This rearrangement joins TRBV7-3 to TRBJ1-1, with a tentative D call TRBD1 (5 bases). Germline CDR1 SGHTA, CDR2 FQGTGA. V was shortened by 5 bases and J by 5 bases, with 12 bases between the two germline ends. The CDR3 is 13 residues long. In nucleotides, the CDR3 is TGTGCCAGCAGCCCAAACCCAGGGACTGAAGCTTTCTTT. Residues: CASSPNPGTEAFF.

This rearrangement joins TRBV5-4 to TRBJ2-7; 9 nucleotides agree with TRBD2. Germline V gene lookup returns CDR1 SGHNT and CDR2 YYREEE (reference sequence). The CDR3 runs 16 residues. The J segment lost 0 bases and the V segment lost 3 bases, leaving 7 bases of the junction unmatched. CDR3 bases: TGTGCCAGCAGCTCCAGCGGGGGGTCGAGCTCCTACGAGCAGTACTTC. Its translation: CASSSSGGSSSYEQYF.

This clone was seen a few times. This chain connects TRBV19 to TRBJ2-4; weak D call: TRBD1 (5 bases). Germline V lookup: CDR1 LNHDA, CDR2 SQIVND (reference sequence). This CDR3 contains 14 residues. V gave up 8 bases and J gave up 0 bases, with 11 bases separating them. The DNA of the CDR3 is TGTGCCAGTGGGGCAGTCCTAGCCAAAAACATTCAGTACTTC. It codes for CASGAVLAKNIQYF.

The chain joins TRBV4-3 to TRBJ1-2; the D is unclear. V dropped 2 bases and J dropped 1 base, with 8 bases sitting between them. Germline values: CDR1 LGHNA, CDR2 YSLEER. CDR3 length: 14 amino acids. The CDR3 DNA follows: TGCGCCAGCAGCCAATCCGGAGTTAACTATGGCTACACCTTC. This sequence encodes CASSQSGVNYGYTF.

This clone was seen a handful of times. V gene TRBV6-6 combines with J gene TRBJ2-7; 9 bases map to TRBD2. Germline CDR1 and CDR2: MNHNY and SVGAGI (reference sequence). Trimming took 5 bases from V and 6 from J; bases not matched to a gene: 8. CDR3 length: 14 residues. The CDR3, as DNA: TGTGCCAGCAGTCGCTGGACTAGCGTGCCCGAGCAGTACTTC. Protein product: CASSRWTSVPEQYF.

This clone was recorded a few times. This rearrangement joins TRBV27 to TRBJ2-4, with unresolved D. Germline V CDR1 and CDR2: MNHEY, SMNVEV (reference sequence). The germline V and J ends were trimmed by 5 bases and 0 bases, with 11 bases remaining between them. The CDR3 runs 15 residues. Here the CDR3 DNA reads TGTGCCAGCAGTCCCAATCGTTTAGCCAAAAACATTCAGTACTTC. It codes for CASSPNRLAKNIQYF.

The sample holds a few counts of this clone. The chain is built from TRBV11-2 and TRBJ2-3; 9 nucleotides align to TRBD1. V dropped 5 bases and J dropped 3; count of bases not matched to a gene: 9. The length of the CDR3 is 16 residues. The germline CDR1 and CDR2 sequences are SGHAT and FQNNGV. CDR3 amino acids: CASSTHRDRVTDTQYF. The CDR3 nucleotides are TGTGCCAGCAGCACACACCGGGACAGGGTTACAGATACGCAGTATTTT.

This clone came up a few times. The CDR3 loop is CASSQKTSGGAGVEQYF. CDR3 DNA sequence: TGCGCCAGCAGCCAAAAGACCTCAGGGGGCGCAGGCGTCGAGCAGTACTTC. The V gene is TRBV4-3, the J gene TRBJ2-7, with 8 positions matching TRBD1. Germline V lookup: CDR1 LGHNA, CDR2 YSLEER. Trimming cost V 2 bases and J 6 bases; bases outside gene matches: 15. The CDR3 is 17 amino acids.

The chain couples TRBV7-9 to TRBJ1-2; 7 nucleotides align to TRBD1. V lost 9 bases, J lost 6 bases, and 4 bases stayed unmatched. From germline, CDR1 is SEHNR and CDR2 FQNEAQ (reference sequence). The CDR3 runs 11 residues. The CDR3 nucleotides are TGTGCCAGTAACAGGGGTCATGGCTACACCTTC. This sequence encodes CASNRGHGYTF.

The chain employs TRBV10-3 and TRBJ1-2; 8 bases match TRBD1. This CDR3 contains 14 residues. V lost 7 bases, J lost 6 bases, and 10 bases stayed unmatched. Germline V gene sequence: CDR1 ENHRY, CDR2 SYGVKD. DNA of the CDR3: TGTGCCATCAAAAGACAGGGGAGTTGGGATGGCTACACCTTC. Translating it yields CAIKRQGSWDGYTF.

The chain carries TRBV30 and TRBJ1-4; D gene ambiguous. Per germline, CDR1 GTSNPN and CDR2 SVGIG (reference sequence). The CDR3 consists of 15 residues. Trimming stripped 0 bases from V and 4 bases from J, with 12 bases between. The DNA for the CDR3 is TGTGCCTGGAGTGTAGTGGGATTTGGTAATGAAAAACTGTTTTTT. Its translation is CAWSVVGFGNEKLFF. The full variable domain, rest sourced from reference TRBV30 and TRBJ1-4, is SQTIHQWPATLVQPVGSPLSLECTVEGTSNPNLYWYRQAAGRGLQLLFYSVGIGQISSEVPQNLSASRPQDRQFILSSKKLLLSDSGFYLCAWSVVGFGNEKLFFGSGTQLSVL.

There are a few counts of this clone. V and J are TRBV5-6 and TRBJ2-1, with D perhaps given as TRBD1 or TRBD2 (6 bases each). This CDR3 has 15 amino acids. The V and J ends lost 4 bases and 4 bases respectively, with 15 bases between them. Germline loops: CDR1 SGHDT, CDR2 YYEEEE. The CDR3 is CASSPTGARYNEQFF. For the CDR3, the DNA is TGTGCCAGCAGCCCGACGGGGGCTAGGTACAATGAGCAGTTCTTC.

This clone was observed a handful of times. The chain uses TRBV11-3 and TRBJ1-1; D is undetermined. The ends were cut back, 2 bases at V and 1 base at J, with 8 bases in the middle. CDR3 length equals 14 residues. Germline loops: CDR1 SGHNT, CDR2 YENEEA. The CDR3 region has the DNA TGTGCCAGCAGCTTATCGTACCAGAACACTGAAGCTTTCTTT. This sequence encodes CASSLSYQNTEAFF. The complete variable domain, with remaining parts taken from reference TRBV11-3 and TRBJ1-1, reads EAGVVQSPRYKIIEKKQPVAFWCNPISGHNTLYWYLQNLGQGPELLIRYENEEAVDDSQLPKDRFSAERLKGVDSTLKIQPAELGDSAVYLCASSLSYQNTEAFFGQGTRLTVV.

J is TRBJ1-1 and V is TRBV7-9; D perhaps matches TRBD1 (5 bases). V was clipped by 5 bases and J by 0 bases, with 13 bases between them. The CDR3 totals 15 residues. In germline, CDR1 is SEHNR, CDR2 FQNEAQ (reference sequence). The chain's CDR3 is CASSTAKGMNTEAFF. The CDR3 nucleotides are TGTGCCAGCAGCACCGCCAAGGGGATGAACACTGAAGCTTTCTTT. The whole variable domain, remainder taken from reference TRBV7-9 and TRBJ1-1, is DTGVSQNPRHKITKRGQNVTFRCDPISEHNRLYWYRQTLGQGPEFLTYFQNEAQLEKSRLLSDRFSAERPKGSFSTLEIQRTEQGDSAMYLCASSTAKGMNTEAFFGQGTRLTVV.

This clone has more than one count but fewer than ten. The V and J genes are TRBV4-3 and TRBJ2-1; no definite D call. The CDR3 spans 16 residues. Germline assignment: CDR1 LGHNA and CDR2 YSLEER. V was cut by 3 bases and J by 4 bases, with 16 bases left in between. The CDR3 DNA reads as TGCGCCAGCAGCCAGAAGACAAAAAAGCCATACAATGAGCAGTTCTTC. Its protein is CASSQKTKKPYNEQFF.

The chain recombines TRBV4-3 with TRBJ1-2, with D unresolved. This CDR3 spans 14 amino acids. Germline-derived CDR1 and CDR2 are LGHNA and YSLEER. Trimming shortened V by 3 bases and J by 4 bases, and 12 bases separated the two germline ends. The CDR3, as DNA: TGCGCCAGCAGCCACGAGGAGGCGGGCTATGGCTACACCTTC. Its translation: CASSHEEAGYGYTF.

As regards this clone: The sample contains more than one DNA sequence encoding this CDR3. The chain carries TRBV6-6 and TRBJ2-3; D call uncertain. Trimming removed 0 bases at V and 1 base at J, with 5 bases between. The CDR3 is 14 residues long. The germline CDR1 and CDR2 sequences are MNHNY and SVGAGI (reference sequence). CDR3 loop: CASSYSRGTDTQYF. CDR3 sequence (DNA): TGTGCCAGCAGTTACTCAAGGGGCACAGATACGCAGTATTTT.

This sequence joins TRBV29-1 and TRBJ2-5; possible D gene TRBD1, 5 bases. Judging by the DNA end, TRBJ2-7 fits better; the J call may be wrong. The CDR3 is made up of 15 amino acids. The germline V gene encodes CDR1 SQVTM and CDR2 ANQGSEA. CDR3 loop: CSVISFRVGSYEQYF. CDR3 in DNA: TGCAGCGTCATAAGCTTCAGGGTGGGCTCCTACGAGCAGTACTTC.

The V gene is TRBV7-9, the J gene TRBJ2-1, with TRBD1 matching over 10 bases. V trimming: 7 bases; J trimming: 2 bases; junction bases outside the gene matches: 2. The germline V gene encodes CDR1 SEHNR and CDR2 FQNEAQ (reference sequence). There are 14 residues in the CDR3. CDR3 residues: CASIDRGPYNEQFF. In DNA, the CDR3 is TGTGCCAGCATCGACAGGGGGCCCTACAATGAGCAGTTCTTC.

This clone was counted between two and nine times. The gene calls are TRBV7-2 and TRBJ2-5; 7 bases line up with TRBD1. The J segment lost 5 bases and the V segment lost 6 bases, leaving 9 bases of the junction unmatched. Germline V gene sequence: CDR1 SGHTA, CDR2 FQGNSA. The CDR3 consists of 14 residues. For the CDR3, the DNA is TGTGCCAGCAGGATTAAAACAGGGGTGGAGACCCAGTACTTC. It encodes CASRIKTGVETQYF.

The genes are TRBV15 and TRBJ1-5; the match to TRBD1 covers 10 bases. Germline lookup yields CDR1 LNHNV and CDR2 YYDKDF (reference sequence). This CDR3 region has 15 residues. V was clipped by 5 bases and J by 8 bases; unmatched bases: 9. This CDR3 reads CATSPPKTGGKPQHF. As DNA, the CDR3 is TGTGCCACCAGCCCCCCGAAGACAGGGGGCAAGCCCCAGCATTTT.

This chain links TRBV11-1 with TRBJ2-5; D not resolved. The CDR3 is 11 amino acids. The V gene lost 11 bases and the J gene lost 5 bases, with 12 bases spanning the gap. Germline CDR1 SGHAT, CDR2 FQDESV (reference sequence). The CDR3 bases are TGTGCCCTCAGAGTCGGTGAGACCCAGTACTTC. This codes for CALRVGETQYF. Full variable domain (missing parts from reference TRBV11-1 and TRBJ2-5): EAEVAQSPRYKITEKSQAVAFWCDPISGHATLYWYRQILGQGPELLVQFQDESVVDDSQLPKDRFSAERLKGVDSTLKIQPAELGDSAMYLCALRVGETQYFGPGTRLLVL.

This clone appeared a few times. This chain connects TRBV9 to TRBJ2-7; D uncertain. The CDR3 is made up of 15 amino acids. Germline V gene lookup returns CDR1 SGDLS and CDR2 YYNGEE. Trimming cost V 3 bases and J 6 bases, with 19 bases left between them. CDR3 loop: CASSAHAGSFREQYF. CDR3 DNA sequence: TGTGCCAGCAGCGCCCACGCCGGTTCCTTCCGCGAGCAGTACTTC.